This T cell receptor beta chain was sequenced in a study of identical twins. cDNA carried unique molecular identifiers, and a universal primer site was added by template switching. TCRdb used MiXCR to reprocess the 5' RACE reads, holding one entry per CDR3 protein. The sample records 1.5 million to 2 million distinct CDR3 sequences, less than 40% being singletons. Trimming at V came to 6 bases and at J to 6 bases, leaving 7 bases not matched to a gene. The CDR3 consists of 14 residues. The germline CDR1 and CDR2 sequences are SGHDN and FVKESK. About this clonotype itself: What it binds is unknown.

Study-wide points: Zero-insertion results could be subject to partial confounding by invariant MAIT and iNKT cells.

This chain uses TRBV14 with TRBJ1-5, with 8 bases matching TRBD1. This clonotype was sampled from a newborn girl in good health. The sequencing input was cord blood. In DNA form, the CDR3 reads TGTGCCAGCAGTCCCCAGGGGGCGGTTCAGCCCCAGCATTTT. Its protein product is CASSPQGAVQPQHF.